Shown below are 27 T cell receptor beta chains from a single sample sequenced in a study of blood T cell repertoires in COVID-19. TCRdb's copy holds only in-frame clones and misses some; the assay was immunoSEQ multiplex PCR. The sample consists of 250,000 to 350,000 clones, roughly 85% of them appearing once. Sequenced: PBMCs or T cells enriched from blood (not recorded which). These receptors came from a woman in her 30s who had recovered from COVID-19.

This clone turned up a few times. The chain joins TRBV27 to TRBJ1-1; tentative D call: TRBD1 (5 bases). The CDR3 has 14 amino acids. Germline CDR1 and CDR2: MNHEY and SMNVEV (reference sequence). With 3 bases removed from V and 7 bases from J, the gap between germline ends came to 15 bases. The CDR3 nucleotides are TGTGCCAGCAGTTTTATTAGGGGTCCGGGTGAAGCTTTCTTT. Its translation is CASSFIRGPGEAFF.

The chain combines TRBV19 with TRBJ1-1; D call uncertain. CDR3 length: 16 residues. CDR1 and CDR2 from the germline V gene are LNHDA and SQIVND (reference sequence). Trimming pared 3 bases from V and 1 base from J, leaving 15 bases between. Here the CDR3 reads CASSIIASQRNTEAFF. The CDR3 bases are TGTGCCAGTAGTATTATAGCAAGTCAGCGGAACACTGAAGCTTTCTTT.

This chain links TRBV15 with TRBJ1-1; D is unclear. Germline CDR1 reads LNHNV; CDR2 reads YYDKDF (reference sequence). V dropped 6 bases and J dropped 4 bases, with 18 bases sitting between them. The CDR3 has 15 residues. CDR3 nucleotide sequence: TGTGCCACCAGTCCCTCCCGGGGTATGGGCACTGAAGCTTTCTTT. Amino acid sequence: CATSPSRGMGTEAFF.

The chain uses TRBV6-1 and TRBJ1-2; D is perhaps TRBD1 (6 bases). CDR1 and CDR2 from the germline V gene are MNHNS and SASEGT. There are 14 residues in the CDR3. Trimming left V 2 bases short and J 7 bases short, with 14 bases between. The CDR3 sequence: CASSESVSGAGYTF. The CDR3 bases are TGTGCCAGCAGTGAAAGCGTGTCAGGGGCTGGCTACACCTTC.

To note about this clone: The same CDR3 can be traced to other DNA sequences in this sample. The chain links TRBV5-1 to TRBJ1-1; D remains unclear. Trimming left V 0 bases short and J 0 bases short, with 6 bases between. Looked up from germline, CDR1 is SGHRS and CDR2 is YFSETQ. The length of the CDR3 is 14 residues. This chain's CDR3 is CASSLAGMNTEAFF. CDR3 bases: TGCGCCAGCAGCTTGGCGGGGATGAACACTGAAGCTTTCTTT.

The J gene is TRBJ1-6, the V gene TRBV6-5, with 7 bases matching TRBD1. This CDR3 contains 14 residues. The V gene's germline CDR1 is MNHEY and CDR2 SVGAGI. With V trimmed by 6 bases and J by 7 bases, 6 bases remained unmatched. The CDR3 sequence: CASSGTEVNSPLHF. The CDR3, as DNA: TGTGCCAGCAGCGGGACAGAAGTAAATTCACCCCTCCACTTT.

In its sample, this clone was seen a few times. V usage is TRBV5-6 and J usage is TRBJ1-2; D gene unclear. V lost 6 bases to trimming and J lost 3 bases, with 12 bases between them. The germline CDR1 and CDR2 sequences are SGHDT and YYEEEE. The CDR3 sequence is 13 residues long. Written as DNA, the CDR3 is TGTGCCAGCAAACGGACGGAGGACTATGGCTACACCTTC. Translated: CASKRTEDYGYTF.

The table lists this clone with a few counts. The J gene is TRBJ1-1, the V gene TRBV6-5; D is possibly TRBD1 (6 bases). Germline assignment: CDR1 MNHEY and CDR2 SVGAGI. The CDR3 loop spans 15 amino acids. Between the trimmed V and J ends, which lost 2 bases and 0 bases, there was a span of 10 bases. The CDR3 nucleotides read TGTGCCAGCAGTTACCAACAGGGACTGAACACTGAAGCTTTCTTT. This encodes CASSYQQGLNTEAFF.

The V gene is TRBV27, the J gene TRBJ2-5, with 8 bases fitting TRBD2. The germline V gene encodes CDR1 MNHEY and CDR2 SMNVEV (reference sequence). The CDR3 loop spans 15 amino acids. V was pared by 3 bases and J by 1 base, with 4 bases of the junction left unmatched. CDR3 DNA: TGTGCCAGCAGTTTTGGCGGGGGGTCCCAAGAGACCCAGTACTTC. It yields the protein CASSFGGGSQETQYF.

This clone was seen a handful of times. The V call is TRBV11-1, the J call TRBJ1-3, with 9 bases matching TRBD1. From germline, CDR1 is SGHAT and CDR2 FQDESV (reference sequence). This CDR3 spans 14 amino acids. With 5 bases clipped from V and 7 bases from J, the junction kept 6 bases outside the gene matches. The CDR3 DNA is TGTGCCAGCAGCCGCGACAGGGGGAGCAACACCATATATTTT. Its translation is CASSRDRGSNTIYF.

The chain links TRBV5-4 to TRBJ1-2; D remains ambiguous. Germline lookup yields CDR1 SGHNT and CDR2 YYREEE (reference sequence). CDR3 size: 14 residues. With 0 bases removed from V and 4 bases from J, the gap between germline ends came to 10 bases. CDR3 sequence (DNA): TGTGCCAGCAGCTTGGCGGGTCTGGGCTATGGCTACACCTTC. It is translated as CASSLAGLGYGYTF. Full variable domain (remainder filled in from reference TRBV5-4 and TRBJ1-2): ETGVTQSPTHLIKTRGQQVTLRCSSQSGHNTVSWYQQALGQGPQFIFQYYREEENGRGNFPPRFSGLQFPNYSSELNVNALELDDSALYLCASSLAGLGYGYTFGSGTRLTVV.

This sequence joins TRBV12-3 or TRBV12-4 and TRBJ1-4, with 7 bases that match TRBD1. V lost 6 bases to trimming and J lost 5 bases; unmatched junction nucleotides: 3. CDR3 length: 13 amino acids. The CDR3 reads CASRQGHNEKLFF. The CDR3 nucleotides read TGTGCCAGCAGACAGGGGCACAATGAAAAACTGTTTTTT.

The J gene is TRBJ1-1, the V gene TRBV11-2; 7 bases align to TRBD1. Unmatched junction bases numbered 8, after V lost 5 bases and J lost 5 bases. This CDR3 region has 14 residues. Germline V gene lookup returns CDR1 SGHAT and CDR2 FQNNGV. CDR3 residues: CASSKHQGETEAFF. The CDR3 bases are TGTGCCAGCAGCAAACACCAGGGGGAGACTGAAGCTTTCTTT.

DNA for the CDR3: TGTGCCAGCAGTTTAGACGACAGGGGACGCTACACCTTC. This codes for CASSLDDRGRYTF. The chain links TRBV27 to TRBJ1-2; 8 positions agree with TRBD1. Looked up from germline, CDR1 is MNHEY and CDR2 is SMNVEV (reference sequence). The CDR3 is 13 amino acids. The J segment lost 9 bases and the V segment lost 2 bases, leaving 5 bases of the junction unmatched.

This clone was seen a single time. The V and J genes are TRBV7-3 and TRBJ1-1, with 10 positions matching TRBD1. CDR1 is SGHTA, CDR2 FQGTGA, per germline. This CDR3 spans 13 amino acids. After removal of 5 bases from V and 11 bases from J, the junction contained 8 bases not matched to a gene. CDR3 protein: CASSRGQGVRAFF. The CDR3 coding sequence is TGTGCCAGCAGCCGTGGACAGGGGGTTCGGGCTTTCTTT.

This clone has more than one count but fewer than ten. J is TRBJ1-2 and V is TRBV29-1; 9 bases are a match to TRBD1. In germline, CDR1 is SQVTM, CDR2 ANQGSEA. The CDR3 loop spans 13 amino acids. The trim removed 6 bases at V and 8 bases at J, leaving 10 bases unmatched. CDR3 amino acids: CSVGQGSKWGYTF. The CDR3 nucleotides are TGCAGCGTAGGACAGGGGTCAAAATGGGGCTACACCTTC.

The V gene is TRBV30, the J gene TRBJ1-1; 7 nucleotides agree with TRBD1. This CDR3 spans 15 amino acids. The J segment lost 0 bases and the V segment lost 3 bases, leaving 7 bases of the junction unmatched. CDR1 and CDR2 (germline): GTSNPN, SVGIG (reference sequence). Written as DNA, the CDR3 is TGTGCCTGGAGGAAAAAACAGGGGTTGAACACTGAAGCTTTCTTT. It codes for CAWRKKQGLNTEAFF.

V and J are TRBV4-1 and TRBJ2-7; 7 bases are a match to TRBD1. Trimming took 0 bases from V and 2 from J; bases not matched to a gene: 10. Germline CDR1 reads MGHRA; CDR2 reads YSYEKL. There are 17 residues in the CDR3. The CDR3 protein is CASSQDGTGVPTYEQYF. The CDR3 DNA follows: TGCGCCAGCAGCCAAGATGGTACAGGGGTTCCCACCTACGAGCAGTACTTC.

This chain joins TRBV6-4 and TRBJ2-1, with 9 bases fitting TRBD2. The junction had 10 bases not matched to a gene; V was cut back by 2 bases and J by 8 bases. The CDR3 is 16 amino acids. CDR1 MRHNA and CDR2 SNTAGT come from the germline V gene. CDR3 DNA: TGTGCCAGCAGTGACGGCGGGGGGGCCTCGTCAGATGAGCAGTTCTTC. It translates to CASSDGGGASSDEQFF.

This chain links TRBV6-1 with TRBJ2-1; 7 bases map to TRBD1. The germline V gene encodes CDR1 MNHNS and CDR2 SASEGT. The J segment lost 10 bases and the V segment lost 0 bases, leaving 6 bases of the junction unmatched. This CDR3 comprises 14 residues. CDR3 region: CASSEAARGYEQFF. The CDR3, as DNA: TGTGCCAGCAGTGAAGCGGCCAGGGGGTACGAGCAGTTCTTC.

J is TRBJ1-2 and V is TRBV18, with D possibly matching TRBD1 (6 bases). Trimming stripped 0 bases from V and 2 bases from J, with 19 bases between. CDR1 and CDR2 from the germline V gene are KGHSH and LQKENI. The CDR3 length is 18 residues. In nucleotides, the CDR3 is TGTGCCAGCTCACCACCGGGACACTGGGGGCGAGAAAACTATGGCTACACCTTC. Protein product: CASSPPGHWGRENYGYTF.

This rearrangement joins TRBV30 to TRBJ1-6; 8 bases map to TRBD1. The CDR3 consists of 14 residues. V lost 5 bases and J lost 6; bases outside the gene matches: 6. In germline, CDR1 is GTSNPN, CDR2 SVGIG (reference sequence). The DNA of the CDR3 is TGTGCCTGGGCGAGACAGGGGTTTAATTCACCCCTCCACTTT. It codes for CAWARQGFNSPLHF. Combining the CDR3 with reference TRBV30 and TRBJ1-6 gives the whole variable domain SQTIHQWPATLVQPVGSPLSLECTVEGTSNPNLYWYRQAAGRGLQLLFYSVGIGQISSEVPQNLSASRPQDRQFILSSKKLLLSDSGFYLCAWARQGFNSPLHFGNGTRLTVT.

This clone was detected only once. The V call is TRBV3-1 (or the pseudogene TRBV3-2), the J call TRBJ1-2, with D possibly being TRBD1 (6 bases). CDR3 length: 14 amino acids. Trimming took 4 bases from V and 4 from J, leaving 13 bases between them. The germline gives CDR1 LGHDT, CDR2 YNNKEL (reference sequence). The DNA for the CDR3 is TGTGCCAGCAGCCCCCTACAGGGCACCTATGGCTACACCTTC. This sequence encodes CASSPLQGTYGYTF.

J is TRBJ2-3 and V is TRBV2; maybe TRBD2 (7 bases). V shed 2 bases and J shed 6 bases, with 12 bases lying between them. CDR1 and CDR2 from the germline V gene are SNHLY and FYNNEI. The CDR3 spans 14 residues. CDR3 sequence: CASSEKGGRDTQYF. Here the CDR3 DNA reads TGTGCCAGCAGTGAAAAGGGGGGGAGGGATACGCAGTATTTT. The variable domain in full, completed from reference TRBV2 and TRBJ2-3, reads EPEVTQTPSHQVTQMGQEVILRCVPISNHLYFYWYRQILGQKVEFLVSFYNNEISEKSEIFDDQFSVERPDGSNFTLKIRSTKLEDSAMYFCASSEKGGRDTQYFGPGTRLTVL.

The V gene is TRBV21-1, the J gene TRBJ1-4; TRBD1 is the table's D call, not checked against the DNA. TRBV21-1 has pseudogene status. The CDR3 runs 17 residues. The CDR3 nucleotides are TGTGCCAGCAGCAAACCCCATGCCTGGCAGACTAATGAAAAACTGTTTTTT. This gives the protein CASSKPHAWQTNEKLFF.

This clone has a single count. This chain connects TRBV5-1 to TRBJ2-4, with D perhaps matching TRBD1 (6 bases). With 4 bases removed from V and 6 bases from J, the gap between germline ends came to 8 bases. CDR3 length: 12 residues. Germline V lookup: CDR1 SGHRS, CDR2 YFSETQ. This CDR3 reads CASSADRNIQYF. CDR3 in DNA: TGCGCCAGCAGCGCGGACAGAAACATTCAGTACTTC.

This chain uses TRBV7-8 with TRBJ1-2; 11 positions match TRBD1. CDR1 and CDR2 from the germline V gene are SGHVS and FQNEAQ. The V gene end was trimmed by 5 bases and the J gene end by 5 bases; junction bases not matched to a gene: 13. The CDR3 totals 17 residues. CDR3 protein: CASSRTGGAGVGYGYTF. CDR3 nucleotides: TGTGCCAGCAGCCGGACAGGGGGCGCTGGAGTAGGGTATGGCTACACCTTC.